This T cell receptor beta chain stems from a study of human T cells and chemical hapten exposure. Study as a whole: An area of 2 cm by about 2.2 cm on upper inner arm skin received 2% DPC for sensitization. All patients underwent weekly scalp dosing with diphenylcyclopropenone for the full roughly 22-week study. Study-wide points: Significantly more large CDR3 similarity clusters arose among expanded TCRs than among controls.

Time point described: patch test 2, 6 weeks after DPC sensitization. This sample's treatment: therapeutic diphenylcyclopropenone sensitization with weekly scalp DPC. During construction of the library, unique molecular identifiers were attached to individual cDNA molecules for quantitative, reproducible TCR counting. TCRdb itself ran the RACE reads through MiXCR, one entry per CDR3 protein. The data show approximately 90,000 distinct CDR3 sequences, approximately 11% seen once. Germline-derived CDR1 and CDR2 are KGHSH and LQKENI. V lost 5 bases to trimming and J lost 10 bases; unmatched junction nucleotides: 13. CDR3 size: 15 residues. As concerns this clonotype: What it binds is unknown.

This TCR derives from a man aged 40-49 years with alopecia areata. Some clones in this sample may be carry-over from other donors' samples. The source material was whole blood, sampled in connection with sensitization to the hapten diphenylcyclopropenone (DPC). The rearrangement joins TRBV18 to TRBJ2-3, with 9 bases matching TRBD2. The CDR3 DNA reads as TGTGCCAGCTCATCGGATAGCGGGAGCCGAGTCGCGCAGTATTTT. It yields the protein CASSSDSGSRVAQYF.